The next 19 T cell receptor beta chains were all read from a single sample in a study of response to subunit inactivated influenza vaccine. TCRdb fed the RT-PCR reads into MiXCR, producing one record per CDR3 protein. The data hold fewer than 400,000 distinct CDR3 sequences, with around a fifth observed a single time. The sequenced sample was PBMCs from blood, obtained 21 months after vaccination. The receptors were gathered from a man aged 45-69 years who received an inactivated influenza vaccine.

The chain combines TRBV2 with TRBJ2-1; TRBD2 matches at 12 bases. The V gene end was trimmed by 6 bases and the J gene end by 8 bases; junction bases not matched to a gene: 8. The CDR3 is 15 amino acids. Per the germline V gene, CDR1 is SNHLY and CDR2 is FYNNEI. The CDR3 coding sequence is TGTGCCAGCAGCATGTCACTAGCGGGGGGCGATGAGCAGTTCTTC. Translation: CASSMSLAGGDEQFF. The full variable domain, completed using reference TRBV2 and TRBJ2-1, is EPEVTQTPSHQVTQMGQEVILRCVPISNHLYFYWYRQILGQKVEFLVSFYNNEISEKSEIFDDQFSVERPDGSNFTLKIRSTKLEDSAMYFCASSMSLAGGDEQFFGPGTRLTVL.

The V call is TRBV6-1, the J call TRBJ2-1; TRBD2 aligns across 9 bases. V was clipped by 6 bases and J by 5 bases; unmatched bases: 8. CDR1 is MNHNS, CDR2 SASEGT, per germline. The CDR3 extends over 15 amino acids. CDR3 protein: CASSPLAGFNNEQFF. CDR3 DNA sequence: TGTGCCAGCAGCCCTCTAGCGGGGTTTAACAATGAGCAGTTCTTC.

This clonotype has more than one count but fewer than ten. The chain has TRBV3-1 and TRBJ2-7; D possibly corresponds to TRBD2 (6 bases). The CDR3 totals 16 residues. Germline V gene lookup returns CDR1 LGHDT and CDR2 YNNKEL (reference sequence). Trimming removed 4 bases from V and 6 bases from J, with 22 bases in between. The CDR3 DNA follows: TGTGCCAGCAGCCCCTACGGAGGGCTAGTCAGAGGCGAGCAGTACTTC. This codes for CASSPYGGLVRGEQYF.

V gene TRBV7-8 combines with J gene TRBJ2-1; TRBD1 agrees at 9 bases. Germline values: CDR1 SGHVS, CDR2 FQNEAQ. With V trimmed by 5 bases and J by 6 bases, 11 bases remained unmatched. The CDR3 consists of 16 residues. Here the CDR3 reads CASSPRDGQGPNEQFF. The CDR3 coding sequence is TGTGCCAGCAGCCCCAGGGACGGACAGGGGCCCAATGAGCAGTTCTTC.

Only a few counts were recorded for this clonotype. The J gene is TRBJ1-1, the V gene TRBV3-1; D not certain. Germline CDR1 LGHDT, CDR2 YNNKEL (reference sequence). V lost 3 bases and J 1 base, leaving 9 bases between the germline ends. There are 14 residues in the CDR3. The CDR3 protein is CASSHRGPNTEAFF. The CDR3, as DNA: TGTGCCAGCAGCCACCGCGGACCGAACACTGAAGCTTTCTTT.

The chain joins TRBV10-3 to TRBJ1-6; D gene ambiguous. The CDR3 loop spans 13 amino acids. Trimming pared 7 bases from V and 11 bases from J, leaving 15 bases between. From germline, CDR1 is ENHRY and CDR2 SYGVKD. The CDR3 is CAIKGGREAPLHF. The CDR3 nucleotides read TGTGCCATCAAGGGTGGTAGGGAGGCACCCCTCCACTTT.

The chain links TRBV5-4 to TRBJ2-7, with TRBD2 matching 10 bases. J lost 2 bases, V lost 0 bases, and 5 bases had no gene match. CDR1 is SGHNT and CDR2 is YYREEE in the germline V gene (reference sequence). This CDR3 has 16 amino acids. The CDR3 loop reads CASSLGSSGSPYEQYF. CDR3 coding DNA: TGTGCCAGCAGCTTGGGGTCTAGCGGGAGCCCCTACGAGCAGTACTTC.

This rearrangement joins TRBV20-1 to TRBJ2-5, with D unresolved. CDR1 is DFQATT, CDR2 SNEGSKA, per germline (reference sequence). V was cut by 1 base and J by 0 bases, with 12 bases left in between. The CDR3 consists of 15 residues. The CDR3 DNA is TGCAGTGCTAGAGTATTGCTCTTGTACCAAGAGACCCAGTACTTC. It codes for CSARVLLLYQETQYF.

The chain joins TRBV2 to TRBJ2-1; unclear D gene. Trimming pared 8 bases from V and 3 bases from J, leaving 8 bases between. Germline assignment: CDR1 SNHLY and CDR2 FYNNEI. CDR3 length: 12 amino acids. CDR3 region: CASGWVYNEQFF. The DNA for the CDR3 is TGTGCCAGCGGGTGGGTCTACAATGAGCAGTTCTTC.

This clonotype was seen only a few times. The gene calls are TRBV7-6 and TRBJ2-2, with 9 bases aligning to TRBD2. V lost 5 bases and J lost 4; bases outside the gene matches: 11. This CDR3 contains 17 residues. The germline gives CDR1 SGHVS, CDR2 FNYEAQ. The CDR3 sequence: CASSPASVAGVTGELFF. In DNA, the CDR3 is TGTGCCAGCAGCCCGGCATCGGTAGCGGGGGTCACCGGGGAGCTGTTTTTT.

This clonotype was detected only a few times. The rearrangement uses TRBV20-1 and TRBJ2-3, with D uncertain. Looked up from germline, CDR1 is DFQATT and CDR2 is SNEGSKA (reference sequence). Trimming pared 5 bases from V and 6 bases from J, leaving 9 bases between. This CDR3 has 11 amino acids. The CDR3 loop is CSAQPGDTQYF. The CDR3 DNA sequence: TGCAGTGCTCAACCTGGGGATACGCAGTATTTT.

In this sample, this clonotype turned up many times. CDR3 in DNA: TGCGCCAGCAGCTTGGTAAGCGGGAATGAGCAGTTCTTC. It translates to CASSLVSGNEQFF. The rearrangement joins TRBV5-1 to TRBJ2-1; possible D gene TRBD2, 6 bases. CDR3 length: 13 residues. The germline V and J ends were trimmed by 0 bases and 7 bases, with 8 bases remaining between them. Germline CDR1 and CDR2: SGHRS and YFSETQ.

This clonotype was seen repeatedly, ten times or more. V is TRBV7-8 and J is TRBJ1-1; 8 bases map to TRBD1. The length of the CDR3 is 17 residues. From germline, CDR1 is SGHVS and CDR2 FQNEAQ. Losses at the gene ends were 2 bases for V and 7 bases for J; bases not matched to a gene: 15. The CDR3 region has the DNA TGTGCCAGCAGCTTATTGCCGCATACAACAGGGGGGGGTGAAGCTTTCTTT. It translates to CASSLLPHTTGGGEAFF.

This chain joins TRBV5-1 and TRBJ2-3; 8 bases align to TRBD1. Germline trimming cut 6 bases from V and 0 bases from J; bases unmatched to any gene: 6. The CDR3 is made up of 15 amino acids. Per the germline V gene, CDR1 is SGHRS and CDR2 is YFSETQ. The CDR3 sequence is CASKERDRSTDTQYF. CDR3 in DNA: TGCGCCAGCAAGGAAAGGGACAGGAGCACAGATACGCAGTATTTT.

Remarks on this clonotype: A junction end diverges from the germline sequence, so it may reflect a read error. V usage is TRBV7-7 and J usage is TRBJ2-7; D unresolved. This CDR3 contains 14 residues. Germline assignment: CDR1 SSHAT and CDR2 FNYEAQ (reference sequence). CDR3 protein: CASSLGPFTYEQYF. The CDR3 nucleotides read TGTGCTAGCAGCTTAGGGCCTTTTACCTACGAGCAGTACTTC.

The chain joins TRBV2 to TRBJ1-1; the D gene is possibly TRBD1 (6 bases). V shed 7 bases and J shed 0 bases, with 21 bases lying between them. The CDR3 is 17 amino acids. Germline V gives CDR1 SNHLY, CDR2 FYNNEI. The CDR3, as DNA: TGTGCCAGCACCCCGACAGGTCGTTTGGGAATGAACACTGAAGCTTTCTTT. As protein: CASTPTGRLGMNTEAFF.

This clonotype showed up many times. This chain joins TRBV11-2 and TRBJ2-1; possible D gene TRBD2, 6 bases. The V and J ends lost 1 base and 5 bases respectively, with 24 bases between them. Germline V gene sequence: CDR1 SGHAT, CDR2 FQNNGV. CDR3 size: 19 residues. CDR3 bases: TGTGCCAGCAGCTTAGTTCCTTCGTTAGCGGAAACCCCCAACAATGAGCAGTTCTTC. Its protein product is CASSLVPSLAETPNNEQFF.

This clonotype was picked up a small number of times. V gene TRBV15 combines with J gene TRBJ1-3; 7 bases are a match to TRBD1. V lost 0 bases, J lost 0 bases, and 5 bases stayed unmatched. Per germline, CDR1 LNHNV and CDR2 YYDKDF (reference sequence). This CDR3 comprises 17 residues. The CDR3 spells CATSRDGGQFSGNTIYF. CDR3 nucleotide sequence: TGTGCCACCAGCAGAGATGGGGGACAGTTCTCTGGAAACACCATATATTTT.

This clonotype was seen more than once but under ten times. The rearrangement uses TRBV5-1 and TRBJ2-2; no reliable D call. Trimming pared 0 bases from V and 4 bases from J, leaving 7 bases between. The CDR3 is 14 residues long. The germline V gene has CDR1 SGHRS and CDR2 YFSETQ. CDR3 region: CASSLESVTGELFF. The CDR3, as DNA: TGCGCCAGCAGCTTGGAATCCGTCACCGGGGAGCTGTTTTTT.